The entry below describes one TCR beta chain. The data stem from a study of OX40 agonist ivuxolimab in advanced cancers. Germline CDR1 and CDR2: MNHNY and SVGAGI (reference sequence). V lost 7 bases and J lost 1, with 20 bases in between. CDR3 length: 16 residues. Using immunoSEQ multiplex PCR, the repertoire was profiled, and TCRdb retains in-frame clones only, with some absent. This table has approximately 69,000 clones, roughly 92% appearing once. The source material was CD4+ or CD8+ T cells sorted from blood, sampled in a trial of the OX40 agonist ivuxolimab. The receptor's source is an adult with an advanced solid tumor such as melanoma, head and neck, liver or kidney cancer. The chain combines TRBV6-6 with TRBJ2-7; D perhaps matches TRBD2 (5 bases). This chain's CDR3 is CASTPEVGATSYEQYF. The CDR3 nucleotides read TGTGCCAGCACCCCGGAGGTCGGCGCAACATCCTACGAGCAGTACTTC.